The clone carrying this TCR beta chain showed up many times. Sequenced by immunoSEQ multiplex PCR; TCRdb stores in-frame clones only, minus some. The sample counts over 35,000 clones, none seen once; the ten largest own more than 2%. This sample stems from a study of T cells after posttransplantation cyclophosphamide. The CDR3 loop spans 13 amino acids. The V and J ends lost 5 bases and 1 base respectively, with 6 bases between them. Germline loops: CDR1 SGHNT, CDR2 YENEEA. The clonotype originates from a man aged 45-65 years in good health, CMV-negative, and a related stem cell transplant donor. The rearrangement joins TRBV11-3 to TRBJ1-3; D perhaps matches TRBD1 (5 bases). Sequencing input: PBMCs. DNA for the CDR3: TGTGCCAGCAGCCAGGGTTCTGGAAACACCATATATTTT. This codes for CASSQGSGNTIYF.